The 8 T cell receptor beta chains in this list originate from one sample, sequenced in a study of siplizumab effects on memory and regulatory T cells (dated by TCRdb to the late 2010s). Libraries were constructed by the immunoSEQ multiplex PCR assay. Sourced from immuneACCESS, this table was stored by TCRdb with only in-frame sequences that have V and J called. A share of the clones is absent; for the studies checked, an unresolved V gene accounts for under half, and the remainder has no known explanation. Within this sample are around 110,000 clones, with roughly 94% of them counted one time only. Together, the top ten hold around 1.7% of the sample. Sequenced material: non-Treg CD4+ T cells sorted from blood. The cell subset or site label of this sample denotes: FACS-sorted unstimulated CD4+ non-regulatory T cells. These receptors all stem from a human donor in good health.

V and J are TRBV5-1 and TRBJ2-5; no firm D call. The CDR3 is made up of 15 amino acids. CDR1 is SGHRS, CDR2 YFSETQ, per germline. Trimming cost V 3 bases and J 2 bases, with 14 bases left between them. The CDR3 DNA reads TGCGCCAGCAGCTCCTTGGTAGGGAATCAAGAGACCCAGTACTTC. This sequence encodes CASSSLVGNQETQYF.

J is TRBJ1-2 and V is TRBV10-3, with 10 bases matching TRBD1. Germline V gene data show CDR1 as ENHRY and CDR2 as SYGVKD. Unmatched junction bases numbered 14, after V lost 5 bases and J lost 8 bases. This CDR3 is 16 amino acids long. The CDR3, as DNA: TGTGCCATCAGTCCTACTTCCCGGGACAGGGGAGGGGGCTACACCTTC. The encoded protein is CAISPTSRDRGGGYTF.

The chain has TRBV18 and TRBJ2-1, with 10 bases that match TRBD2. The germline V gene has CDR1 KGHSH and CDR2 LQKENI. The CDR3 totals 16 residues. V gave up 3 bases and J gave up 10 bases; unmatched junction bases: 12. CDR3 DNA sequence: TGTGCCAGCTCACCGGAGCCTAGCGGGAGAATACGGGAGCAGTTCTTC. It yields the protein CASSPEPSGRIREQFF.

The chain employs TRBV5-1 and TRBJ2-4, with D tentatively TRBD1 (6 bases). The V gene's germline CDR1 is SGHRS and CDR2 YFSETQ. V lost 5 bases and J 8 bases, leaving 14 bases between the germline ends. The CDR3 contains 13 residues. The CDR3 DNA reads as TGCGCCAGCAGGCATACAGGGTCGGACATTCAGTACTTC. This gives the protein CASRHTGSDIQYF.

CDR3 region: CSVGSSPYNEQFF. CDR3 nucleotides: TGCAGCGTTGGGTCCAGCCCCTACAATGAGCAGTTCTTC. The rearrangement links TRBV29-1 to TRBJ2-1; no firm D call. V was trimmed by 4 bases and J by 2 bases, leaving 9 bases between them. In germline, CDR1 is SQVTM, CDR2 ANQGSEA. The CDR3 is 13 amino acids.

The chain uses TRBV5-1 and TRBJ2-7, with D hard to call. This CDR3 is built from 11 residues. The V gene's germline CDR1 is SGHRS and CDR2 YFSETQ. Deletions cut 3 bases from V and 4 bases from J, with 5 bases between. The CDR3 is CASSSLYEQYF. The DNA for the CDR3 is TGCGCCAGCAGCTCCTTGTACGAGCAGTACTTC. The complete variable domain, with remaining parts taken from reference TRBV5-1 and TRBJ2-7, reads KAGVTQTPRYLIKTRGQQVTLSCSPISGHRSVSWYQQTPGQGLQFLFEYFSETQRNKGNFPGRFSGRQFSNSRSEMNVSTLELGDSALYLCASSSLYEQYFGPGTRLTVT.

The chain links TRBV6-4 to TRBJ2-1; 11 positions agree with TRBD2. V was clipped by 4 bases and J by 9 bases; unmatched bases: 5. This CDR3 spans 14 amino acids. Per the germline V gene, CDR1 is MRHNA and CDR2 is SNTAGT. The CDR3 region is CASSGLAGNGEQFF. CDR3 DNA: TGTGCCAGCAGTGGACTAGCGGGGAACGGTGAGCAGTTCTTC.

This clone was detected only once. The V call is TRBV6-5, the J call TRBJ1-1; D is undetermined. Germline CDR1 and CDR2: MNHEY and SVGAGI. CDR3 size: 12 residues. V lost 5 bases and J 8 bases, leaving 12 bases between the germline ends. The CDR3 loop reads CASSRSGSEAFF. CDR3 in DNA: TGTGCCAGCAGTCGCTCGGGATCGGAAGCTTTCTTT.